This TCR beta chain was sequenced for a study of neurological immune-mediated disorders. The CDR3 spans 12 residues. Trimming left V 7 bases short and J 7 bases short, with 16 bases between. Germline V gives CDR1 SQVTM, CDR2 ANQGSEA. Noted time point: longitudinal time-point 2. The unsorted libraries were produced from 2 million PBMCs held at -80 C. Regarding the study as a whole: No sharing of CDR3 amino acid sequences was observed among expanded clones across subjects, suggesting private repertoires in all groups.

There are many counts of this clonotype. Its specificity is unknown. The cDNA was generated by 5'RACE with 10-nucleotide random UMIs. TCRdb re-analysed the 5' RACE reads in MiXCR, keeping a single row per CDR3 protein. The table lists about 60,000 distinct CDR3 sequences, more than 8% of them singletons. This chain uses TRBV29-1 with TRBJ2-5; the D call may be TRBD1 or TRBD2 (5 bases each). This receptor was taken from a man younger than 45 in good health. The sequenced sample was PBMCs. This CDR3 is CSGRTGPGTQYF. CDR3 sequence (DNA): TGCAGCGGAAGGACGGGGCCGGGGACCCAGTACTTC.